The sequence of this TCR beta chain was determined in a study of cytomegalovirus exposure and HLA in healthy donors. Study background: The same platform used for the 666 first-cohort repertoires was also used for the 90 to 150 validation repertoires, as a later analysis reported. General observations from the study: Altogether, 150 to 200 TCR beta chains were recorded as cytomegalovirus-associated. Both high specificity and high sensitivity reportedly marked the classifier's diagnosis of cytomegalovirus status.

The data were produced by immunoSEQ multiplex PCR, yet TCRdb's version contains in-frame clones alone and is incomplete. In the table there are roughly 130,000 clones, about nine tenths of which are singletons. Concerning this clone: Its antigen is currently unknown.

This CDR3 comprises 15 residues. CDR1 and CDR2 from the germline V gene are SGHNT and YENEEA. V was clipped by 1 base and J by 3 bases; unmatched bases: 0. The source is a man aged 25 to 45 in good health and CMV-seronegative. This chain links TRBV11-3 with TRBJ2-1, with 10 nucleotides matching TRBD2. The source material was PBMCs. The CDR3 DNA follows: TGTGCCAGCAGCTTAGGGACTAGCGGCTACAATGAGCAGTTCTTC. Amino acid sequence: CASSLGTSGYNEQFF.